These T cell receptor beta chains were read from a single sample in a study of blood T cell repertoires in COVID-19. TCRdb's table, derived via immunoSEQ multiplex PCR, lists solely in-frame clones and lacks some. Of about 150,000 clones listed, around 90% are singletons. The source material was peripheral blood. The receptor set was obtained from a woman in her sixties or seventies with active or convalescent COVID-19. CDR3s include the opening cysteine and the closing phenylalanine or tryptophan. A D gene is named only where the DNA matches it firmly. The size of a clone is reported for some rows only, either as once, few or many, or as a class for expanded clones.

TGTGCCAGCAGCTTTTTCACAGGGATAGCCGGTGAGACCCAGTACTTC,CASSFFTGIAGETQYF,.,TRBV7-2,.,TRBJ2-5
TGCGCCAGCAGCCGGGGGGAGTCCCGAGCTTTCTTT,CASSRGESRAFF,few,TRBV5-1,.,TRBJ1-1
TGCGCCAGCAGCCAAGAAGGAAGCGGGTCCTACAATGAGCAGTTCTTC,CASSQEGSGSYNEQFF,few,TRBV4-3,.,TRBJ2-1
TGTGCCAGCAGCTCAATAGACAGGGGTGAGACCCAGTACTTC,CASSSIDRGETQYF,once,TRBV2,TRBD1,TRBJ2-5
TGTGCCAGCAGCCAACCGGGACAGGGAGGCAACGAGCAGTACTTC,CASSQPGQGGNEQYF,.,TRBV3-1/TRBV3-2,TRBD1,TRBJ2-7
TGCGCCAGCAGCTTGCTAAGGGGAGGGAACACTGAAGCTTTCTTT,CASSLLRGGNTEAFF,.,TRBV5-1,.,TRBJ1-1
TGTGCCAGTAGTGTCGGGACAGGGAATCGATCACCCCTCCACTTT,CASSVGTGNRSPLHF,.,TRBV19,TRBD1,TRBJ1-6
TGCGCCAGCAACCCTAAGGTGGGGGGGCCCTCCTACGAGCAGTACTTC,CASNPKVGGPSYEQYF,.,TRBV5-1,.,TRBJ2-7
TGTGCCAGCAGTTGGGCTAGCGAACACACAGATACGCAGTATTTT,CASSWASEHTDTQYF,.,TRBV7-6,.,TRBJ2-3
TGTGCCAGCAGCTTCCAGATCGGGACAGCTAACTATGGCTACACCTTC,CASSFQIGTANYGYTF,.,TRBV7-9,TRBD1,TRBJ1-2
TGTGCCAGCAGCTTAGTAGGGGGCAATCAGCCCCAGCATTTT,CASSLVGGNQPQHF,.,TRBV7-2,.,TRBJ1-5
TGTGCCAGCAGCCAACCTACAGGGTCTGGAGAATCACCCCTCCACTTT,CASSQPTGSGESPLHF,.,TRBV3-1/TRBV3-2,.,TRBJ1-6
TGTGCCAGCAGCTTTGACAAATCGAACTCTCCCCTCCACTTT,CASSFDKSNSPLHF,.,TRBV27,.,TRBJ1-6
TGTGCCAGCAGTCAAGGGACAGTTTCTTCCCTCCACTTT,CASSQGTVSSLHF,.,TRBV12-3/TRBV12-4,TRBD1,TRBJ1-6
TGTGCCAGCAGCTTAGCCGGGAAGAACACTGAAGCTTTCTTT,CASSLAGKNTEAFF,few,TRBV5-4,.,TRBJ1-1
TGTGCCAGTAACCCCTCAGGTGGGGGGAAGGCCGGGGAGCTGTTTTTT,CASNPSGGGKAGELFF,.,TRBV19,.,TRBJ2-2
TGTGCCAGCTCACCACCAGCGGCGACCTACGAGCAGTACTTC,CASSPPAATYEQYF,.,TRBV18,.,TRBJ2-7
TGTGCCAGCACCCAGGGCTCTGGAAACACCATATATTTT,CASTQGSGNTIYF,.,TRBV2,.,TRBJ1-3
TGCGCCAGCAGTCAATCCTTAAGACAGGTGACGGACCACGAGCAGTACTTC,CASSQSLRQVTDHEQYF,.,TRBV23-1,.,TRBJ2-7
TGTGCCAGCAGCCCACTCGAACGGGGTGGCTACACCTTC,CASSPLERGGYTF,once,TRBV7-3,.,TRBJ1-2
TGTGCCAGCAGCAACGGACAGGCTGGGGCCAACGTCCTGACTTTC,CASSNGQAGANVLTF,.,TRBV7-3,TRBD1,TRBJ2-6
TGTGCCAGCAGTGAGTCCCGGGCTGGGGCCAACGTCCTGACTTTC,CASSESRAGANVLTF,.,TRBV2,.,TRBJ2-6
TGTGCCAGCAGGGACACAGGGGGCGCCAACTATGGCTACACCTTC,CASRDTGGANYGYTF,.,TRBV6-6,TRBD1,TRBJ1-2
TGTGCCAGCAGTAACAGGGTGAGCGCTGAAGCTTTCTTT,CASSNRVSAEAFF,.,TRBV6-5,.,TRBJ1-1
TGTGCCAGCAGCCCTCAGGAAGCCAAAAACATTCAGTACTTC,CASSPQEAKNIQYF,.,TRBV9,.,TRBJ2-4
TGCGCCAGCAGCTTGGTGGCTCCCAATGAGCAGTTCTTC,CASSLVAPNEQFF,.,TRBV5-1,.,TRBJ2-1
TGCGCCAGCAGCCTCTTCTTAGAGGACACTGAAGCTTTCTTT,CASSLFLEDTEAFF,.,TRBV4-3,.,TRBJ1-1
TGCGCCAGCAGCCAAGGTTTGGGACAGGGGGTTATCGGTGAAGCTTTCTTT,CASSQGLGQGVIGEAFF,.,TRBV4-3,TRBD1,TRBJ1-1
TGTGCCACCAGTGATTCACAGGATTTCACAGATACGCAGTATTTT,CATSDSQDFTDTQYF,.,TRBV24-1,.,TRBJ2-3
TGTGCCAGCAGCTTGTTAGGGGTGGAGACCCAGTACTTC,CASSLLGVETQYF,.,TRBV5-4,.,TRBJ2-5
TGCAGTGCTGGTGGGCAGGCGCGCTATGGCTACACCTTC,CSAGGQARYGYTF,.,TRBV20-1,.,TRBJ1-2
TGTGCCAGCAGGGACTTGACCTACGAGCAGTACTTC,CASRDLTYEQYF,.,TRBV6-5,.,TRBJ2-7
TGTGCCAGCTCACCAAGCTGGTTTGAACAGGGAGGGGATACGCAGTATTTT,CASSPSWFEQGGDTQYF,.,TRBV18,.,TRBJ2-3
TGTGCCAGCAGCGTAGTCGACAGGCTTATCTCCTACGAGCAGTACTTC,CASSVVDRLISYEQYF,.,TRBV9,.,TRBJ2-7
TGTGCCACCAGTGATTACAGGGGCGGCTACACCTTC,CATSDYRGGYTF,.,TRBV24-1,TRBD1,TRBJ1-2
TGTGCCAGCAGTTCGACAGGAAACTATGGCTACACCTTC,CASSSTGNYGYTF,.,TRBV6-2/TRBV6-3,.,TRBJ1-2
TGTGCCAGCAGCCCGACAGGGGGCTCTGGAAACACCATATATTTT,CASSPTGGSGNTIYF,.,TRBV7-2,TRBD1,TRBJ1-3
TGTGCCAGTAGTCCCCGGGGGGGGATGGATTCACCCCTCCACTTT,CASSPRGGMDSPLHF,.,TRBV19,.,TRBJ1-6
TGCGCCAGCAGCTTGAGCGGGACTAGCGGCCAAGAGACCCAGTACTTC,CASSLSGTSGQETQYF,.,TRBV5-1,TRBD2,TRBJ2-5
TGTGCCAGCAGACCGGGGAGCGAAGGGTGGGGAGAGGGCTACACCTTC,CASRPGSEGWGEGYTF,.,TRBV28,.,TRBJ1-2
TGTGCCAGCTCACGTTTCTCTCCGGGACAGGGGAATGATGGCTACACCTTC,CASSRFSPGQGNDGYTF,.,TRBV18,TRBD1,TRBJ1-2
TGTGCCAGCTCAACAGGGGGGACTAATGAAAAACTGTTTTTT,CASSTGGTNEKLFF,.,TRBV18,TRBD1,TRBJ1-4
TGTGCCAGCAGTGTGAAATGGAGCTCTGGAAACACCATATATTTT,CASSVKWSSGNTIYF,.,TRBV2,.,TRBJ1-3
TGCGCCAGCAGCTCAACGCCGGGACTAAACACCGGGGAGCTGTTTTTT,CASSSTPGLNTGELFF,.,TRBV5-1,TRBD2,TRBJ2-2
TGTGCCAGTACCCCCGGACAGGGGGTTACCTATGGCTACACCTTC,CASTPGQGVTYGYTF,.,TRBV19,TRBD1,TRBJ1-2
TGTGCCAGCAGTTCCCCTTCGGGGGGGGCCTACGAGCAGTACTTC,CASSSPSGGAYEQYF,.,TRBV6-2/TRBV6-3,TRBD2,TRBJ2-7